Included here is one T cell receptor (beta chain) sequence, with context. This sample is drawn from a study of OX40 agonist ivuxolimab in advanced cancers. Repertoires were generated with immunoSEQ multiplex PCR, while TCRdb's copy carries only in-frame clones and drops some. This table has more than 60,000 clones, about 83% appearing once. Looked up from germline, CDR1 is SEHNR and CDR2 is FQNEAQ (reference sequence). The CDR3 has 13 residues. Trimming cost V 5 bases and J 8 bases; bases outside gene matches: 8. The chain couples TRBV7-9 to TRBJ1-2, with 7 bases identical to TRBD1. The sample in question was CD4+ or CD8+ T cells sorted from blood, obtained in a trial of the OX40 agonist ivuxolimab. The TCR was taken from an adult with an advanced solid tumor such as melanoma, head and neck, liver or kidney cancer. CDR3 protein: CASSRTGDGGYTF. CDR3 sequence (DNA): TGTGCCAGCAGCCGTACAGGGGATGGGGGCTACACCTTC.